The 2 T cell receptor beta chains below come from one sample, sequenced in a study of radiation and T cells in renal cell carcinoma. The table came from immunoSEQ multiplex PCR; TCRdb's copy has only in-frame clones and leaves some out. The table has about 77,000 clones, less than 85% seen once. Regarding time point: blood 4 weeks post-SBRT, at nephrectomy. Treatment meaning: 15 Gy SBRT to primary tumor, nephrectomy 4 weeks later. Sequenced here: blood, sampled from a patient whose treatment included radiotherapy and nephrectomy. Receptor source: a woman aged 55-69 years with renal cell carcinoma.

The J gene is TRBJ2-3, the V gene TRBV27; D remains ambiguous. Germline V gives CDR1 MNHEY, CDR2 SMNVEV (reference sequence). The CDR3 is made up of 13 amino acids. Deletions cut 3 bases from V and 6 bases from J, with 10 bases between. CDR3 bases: TGTGCCAGCAGTTTTGCTCTCGGGGATACGCAGTATTTT. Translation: CASSFALGDTQYF.

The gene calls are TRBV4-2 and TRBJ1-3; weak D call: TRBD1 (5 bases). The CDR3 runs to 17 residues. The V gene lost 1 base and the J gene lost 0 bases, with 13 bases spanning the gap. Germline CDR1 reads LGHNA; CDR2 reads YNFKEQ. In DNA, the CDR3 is TGTGCCAGCAGCCAAGTCCGATCGACAGACTCTGGAAACACCATATATTTT. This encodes CASSQVRSTDSGNTIYF.